This note documents a single TCR beta chain sequence. The antigen is undetermined. TCRdb fed the 5' RACE reads into MiXCR, producing one record per CDR3 protein. The sample yields tens of thousands of distinct CDR3 sequences, roughly 6.4% seen once. The CDR3 consists of 16 residues. The germline V and J ends were trimmed by 5 bases and 5 bases, with 16 bases remaining between them. This specimen belongs to a study of spatial heterogeneity in lung cancer. Study-level information: Within raw reads, each unique TCR and UMI combination appeared on average more than ten times. Study-wide results and caveats: The appearance of ubiquitous expanded tumor TCRs in blood was greater at resection than follow-up.

The time point is: sample taken at primary tumor resection. Samples were obtained from about 75 donors, all untreated early-stage non-small cell lung cancer patients. Tumor, nontumor lung or frozen PBMC supplied whole RNA that was sequenced unsorted. The sequencing used PBMCs, collected at surgery. The receptor comes from a female donor with early-stage non-small cell lung cancer. The chain uses TRBV12-3 or TRBV12-4 and TRBJ1-6; D not resolved. For the CDR3, the DNA is TGTGCCAGCAGTCCCGGTAGGGCAGCACATAATTCACCCCTCCACTTT. Its protein is CASSPGRAAHNSPLHF.